The 7 T cell receptor beta chains presented below share a single source sample, sequenced in a study of T cells in Graves' hyperthyroidism and ophthalmopathy. Amplified regions were TCR beta CDR3 sequences from RNA transcripts. Initially, a first-round RT-PCR of the TCR CDR3 employed the HTBI primer set. TCRdb called the multiplex PCR reads again in MiXCR, with one record for every CDR3 protein. Counted here are under 450,000 distinct CDR3 sequences, 15% to 19% occurring once; the ten biggest clones make up roughly 8%. The source material was blood. The receptors stem from a woman between 18 and 29 years old with Graves' hyperthyroidism.

This clonotype was counted ten times or more. The rearrangement links TRBV7-9 to TRBJ2-3; 8 nucleotides line up with TRBD2. The CDR3 is made up of 15 amino acids. With 1 base clipped from V and 4 bases from J, the junction kept 4 bases outside the gene matches. Germline V gene sequence: CDR1 SEHNR, CDR2 FQNEAQ (reference sequence). In DNA form, the CDR3 reads TGTGCCAGCAGCTTAGAGGGACTAGAGTCAGATACGCAGTATTTT. It translates to CASSLEGLESDTQYF.

This chain links TRBV20-1 with TRBJ2-6; D gene uncertain. V shed 0 bases and J shed 4 bases, with 7 bases lying between them. CDR1 and CDR2 from the germline V gene are DFQATT and SNEGSKA (reference sequence). The CDR3 is 14 amino acids. The CDR3 nucleotides are TGCAGTGCTAGAGATTCGCAAGGGGCCAACGTCCTGACTTTC. This sequence encodes CSARDSQGANVLTF.

This clonotype came up many times. The chain links TRBV15 to TRBJ1-6; 9 bases map to TRBD1. CDR3 length: 15 amino acids. Germline CDR1 is LNHNV and CDR2 is YYDKDF (reference sequence). Germline trimming cut 1 base from V and 5 bases from J; bases unmatched to any gene: 0. The CDR3 coding sequence is TGTGCCACCAGCAGAGGGACAGGGGATAATTCACCCCTCCACTTT. Translated, it gives CATSRGTGDNSPLHF.

The sample holds a few counts of this clonotype. The chain combines TRBV6-1 with TRBJ2-2; the D gene could be TRBD1 or TRBD2 (5 bases each). Germline V gene sequence: CDR1 MNHNS, CDR2 SASEGT. The CDR3 covers 13 residues. V lost 5 bases and J 7 bases, leaving 11 bases between the germline ends. The CDR3 DNA follows: TGTGCCAGCAGTATTGGGACGAACGGGGAGCTGTTTTTT. Its protein product is CASSIGTNGELFF.

The V and J genes are TRBV4-1 and TRBJ2-3; the D call may be TRBD1 or TRBD2 (5 bases each). This CDR3 is built from 13 residues. The V end was cut by 4 bases, the J end by 4 bases, with 9 bases between. The germline V gene has CDR1 MGHRA and CDR2 YSYEKL. Here the CDR3 reads CASSRGMADTQYF. The DNA for the CDR3 is TGCGCCAGCAGCCGGGGGATGGCAGATACGCAGTATTTT.

This clonotype has a count of ten or more. In nucleotides, the CDR3 is TGTGCCAGCAGCTTAGGATTAGCCGGTCAGCCCCAGCATTTT. Encoded protein: CASSLGLAGQPQHF. The chain employs TRBV7-9 and TRBJ1-5; D remains unclear. The CDR3 is 14 residues long. V was clipped by 1 base and J by 6 bases, with 10 bases between them. CDR1 SEHNR and CDR2 FQNEAQ come from the germline V gene (reference sequence).

This clonotype was found many times. The V and J genes are TRBV6-1 and TRBJ2-7; D unclear. Trimming pared 5 bases from V and 2 bases from J, leaving 13 bases between. Germline loops: CDR1 MNHNS, CDR2 SASEGT. CDR3 size: 14 residues. CDR3 in amino acids: CASSRDGPAYEQYF. The CDR3 region has the DNA TGTGCCAGCAGTAGAGACGGACCCGCCTACGAGCAGTACTTC.